A selection of T cell receptor beta chains follows, all from one sample in a study of tumor and adjacent non-tumor tissue in lung cancer. TCRdb processed the multiplex PCR reads anew with MiXCR; each CDR3 protein has one entry. This table holds approximately 100,000 distinct CDR3 sequences, around three fifths found once. Input material: distant non-tumor lung tissue. Receptors were obtained from a man between 25 and 39 years old with non-small cell lung cancer. Each CDR3 is given with its conserved first and last residue. The order of the fields is CDR3 protein, CDR3 DNA, clone size, D gene, J gene, V gene. A D gene is named only where the DNA matches it firmly. The size entry is marked missing in some rows and otherwise reads once, few, many or a size class.

CDR3aa: CATSRRRNNEQFF; CDR3nt: TGTGCCACCAGCAGGAGACGAAACAATGAGCAGTTCTTC; abundance: NA; d_gene: NA; j_gene: TRBJ2-1; v_gene: TRBV2
CDR3aa: CASSPGGGMNEKLFF; CDR3nt: TGTGCCAGCAGCCCGGGTGGGGGAATGAATGAAAAACTGTTTTTT; abundance: many; d_gene: NA; j_gene: TRBJ1-4; v_gene: TRBV7-8
CDR3aa: CASSSRLETQYF; CDR3nt: TGTGCCAGCTCGTCCCGGCTGGAGACCCAGTACTTC; abundance: NA; d_gene: NA; j_gene: TRBJ2-5; v_gene: TRBV11-1
CDR3aa: CASSLGLATSYNEQFF; CDR3nt: TGTGCCAGCAGCTTAGGCTTGGCCACCTCCTACAATGAGCAGTTCTTC; abundance: NA; d_gene: NA; j_gene: TRBJ2-1; v_gene: TRBV11-2
CDR3aa: CASGYPRDSYEQYF; CDR3nt: TGTGCCAGCGGTTACCCCCGGGATTCCTATGAGCAGTATTTC; abundance: NA; d_gene: NA; j_gene: TRBJ2-7; v_gene: TRBV6-2/TRBV6-3
CDR3aa: CATLRQGATQQYF; CDR3nt: TGTGCCACCTTGCGACAGGGGGCAACGCAGCAGTACTTC; abundance: NA; d_gene: TRBD1; j_gene: TRBJ2-7; v_gene: TRBV24-1
CDR3aa: CASELASDQPQHF; CDR3nt: TGCGCCAGCGAGTTGGCCTCGGATCAGCCCCAGCATTTT; abundance: NA; d_gene: NA; j_gene: TRBJ1-5; v_gene: TRBV10-2
CDR3aa: CASSIRADTQYF; CDR3nt: TGTGCCAGCAGTATTCGGGCAGATACGCAGTATTTT; abundance: many; d_gene: NA; j_gene: TRBJ2-3; v_gene: TRBV28
CDR3aa: CSVLFIGQFF; CDR3nt: TGCAGCGTTCTATTTATTGGGCAGTTCTTC; abundance: once; d_gene: NA; j_gene: TRBJ2-1; v_gene: TRBV29-1
CDR3aa: CSAPVLAGGRVGTDTQYF; CDR3nt: TGCAGTGCCCCCGTACTGGCGGGGGGGCGGGTCGGCACAGATACGCAGTATTTT; abundance: NA; d_gene: TRBD2; j_gene: TRBJ2-3; v_gene: TRBV20-1
CDR3aa: CASQGSTPSGANVLTF; CDR3nt: TGTGCCTCTCAGGGGTCAACCCCATCTGGGGCCAACGTCCTGACTTTC; abundance: few; d_gene: NA; j_gene: TRBJ2-6; v_gene: TRBV2
CDR3aa: CNVDVAGAILGGYAF; CDR3nt: TGCAACGTTGATGTGGCAGGGGCGATCCTGGGAGGCTACGCATTC; abundance: NA; d_gene: NA; j_gene: TRBJ1-2; v_gene: TRBV29-1
CDR3aa: CASSQDLGAVSGQFF; CDR3nt: TGCGCCAGCAGCCAAGATTTGGGGGCTGTGAGCGGGCAGTTCTTC; abundance: many; d_gene: NA; j_gene: TRBJ2-1; v_gene: TRBV4-1
CDR3aa: CASRGLAGGGELFF; CDR3nt: TGTGCCAGCAGGGGGCTAGCGGGAGGCGGGGAGCTGTTTTTT; abundance: many; d_gene: TRBD2; j_gene: TRBJ2-2; v_gene: TRBV6-5
CDR3aa: CASSRVISVANVLTF; CDR3nt: TGTGCCAGCAGCCGTGTAATCTCTGTGGCTAACGTCCTGACTTTC; abundance: NA; d_gene: NA; j_gene: TRBJ2-6; v_gene: TRBV7-9
CDR3aa: CSAKPRLAGSTGELFF; CDR3nt: TGCAGTGCGAAGCCAAGACTAGCGGGAAGCACCGGGGAGCTGTTTTTT; abundance: NA; d_gene: TRBD2; j_gene: TRBJ2-2; v_gene: TRBV20-1
CDR3aa: CASGLGLAGGPFSYNEQFF; CDR3nt: TGTGCTAGTGGTTTAGGCCTAGCGGGAGGGCCCTTCTCCTACAATGAGCAGTTCTTC; abundance: many; d_gene: TRBD2; j_gene: TRBJ2-1; v_gene: TRBV12-5
CDR3aa: CASSAQAVTNGYTF; CDR3nt: TGTGCCAGCAGCGCCCAGGCGGTTACCAATGGCTACACCTTC; abundance: NA; d_gene: NA; j_gene: TRBJ1-2; v_gene: TRBV11-2
CDR3aa: CAWSVRMGQGVQNIQYF; CDR3nt: TGTGCCTGGAGTGTACGTATGGGACAAGGGGTCCAAAACATTCAGTACTTC; abundance: NA; d_gene: NA; j_gene: TRBJ2-4; v_gene: TRBV30
CDR3aa: CASKPTGPTDTQYF; CDR3nt: TGTGCCAGCAAACCGACGGGCCCCACAGATACGCAGTATTTT; abundance: many; d_gene: NA; j_gene: TRBJ2-3; v_gene: TRBV6-5
CDR3aa: CASYRDTANYGYTF; CDR3nt: TGTGCCAGCTACCGGGACACCGCTAACTATGGCTACACCTTC; abundance: many; d_gene: NA; j_gene: TRBJ1-2; v_gene: TRBV6-6
CDR3aa: CASNIGTSGRASDTQYF; CDR3nt: TGTGCCAGCAATATCGGGACTAGCGGAAGGGCATCAGATACGCAGTATTTT; abundance: NA; d_gene: TRBD2; j_gene: TRBJ2-3; v_gene: TRBV12-3/TRBV12-4
CDR3aa: CASRETGTGELFF; CDR3nt: TGTGCCAGCAGAGAGACAGGCACCGGGGAGCTGTTTTTT; abundance: NA; d_gene: NA; j_gene: TRBJ2-2; v_gene: TRBV12-3/TRBV12-4
CDR3aa: CASCRDSGQPQLF; CDR3nt: TGTGCCAGTTGCAGGGACAGTGGGCAGCCCCAGCTTTTT; abundance: NA; d_gene: TRBD1; j_gene: TRBJ1-5; v_gene: TRBV6-5
CDR3aa: CASSTNSYGYTF; CDR3nt: TGTGCCAGTAGCACGAACAGCTATGGCTACACTTTC; abundance: NA; d_gene: NA; j_gene: TRBJ1-2; v_gene: TRBV11-2
CDR3aa: CASSLGGGVGRLFF; CDR3nt: TGTGCCAGCAGTTTGGGGGGAGGCGTCGGGAGGCTGTTTTTT; abundance: once; d_gene: NA; j_gene: TRBJ2-2; v_gene: TRBV12-3/TRBV12-4
CDR3aa: CASSHLTYEQYF; CDR3nt: TGTGCCAGCAGCCACCTAACCTACGAGCAGTACTTC; abundance: medium-sized; d_gene: NA; j_gene: TRBJ2-7; v_gene: TRBV12-3/TRBV12-4
CDR3aa: CASGQEQGYYNEQFF; CDR3nt: TGTGCCAGCGGCCAAGAGCAGGGATACTACAATGAGCAGTTCTTC; abundance: NA; d_gene: NA; j_gene: TRBJ2-1; v_gene: TRBV4-2
CDR3aa: CSVGTASGTNVLPF; CDR3nt: TGCAGCGTCGGGACTGCCTCTGGGACCAACGTCCTGCCTTTC; abundance: NA; d_gene: NA; j_gene: TRBJ2-6; v_gene: TRBV29-1
CDR3aa: CASSHDQYRANYGYTF; CDR3nt: TGCGCCAGCAGCCATGATCAATACAGGGCTAACTATGGGTACACCTTC; abundance: NA; d_gene: NA; j_gene: TRBJ1-2; v_gene: TRBV4-3
CDR3aa: CAIMSTEVSGNTIYF; CDR3nt: TGTGCCATCATGTCTACAGAAGTCTCTGGAAACACCATATATTTT; abundance: many; d_gene: NA; j_gene: TRBJ1-3; v_gene: TRBV10-3
CDR3aa: CASQRHCYSPLHF; CDR3nt: TGCGCCAGTCAGAGGCATTGCTATTCACCCCTCCACTTT; abundance: NA; d_gene: NA; j_gene: TRBJ1-6; v_gene: TRBV4-3
CDR3aa: CASRDSLGTGELFF; CDR3nt: TGTGCCAGCAGGGACAGTTTAGGGACCGGGGAGCTGTTTTTT; abundance: few; d_gene: NA; j_gene: TRBJ2-2; v_gene: TRBV12-3/TRBV12-4
CDR3aa: CARSLQEVDTQYF; CDR3nt: TGTGCCAGGAGTTTGCAGGAGGTAGATACGCAGTATTTT; abundance: NA; d_gene: NA; j_gene: TRBJ2-3; v_gene: TRBV6-2/TRBV6-3
CDR3aa: CSARAPGAVTEAFF; CDR3nt: TGCAGTGCTAGGGCGCCAGGGGCGGTAACTGAAGCTTTCTTT; abundance: many; d_gene: NA; j_gene: TRBJ1-1; v_gene: TRBV20-1
CDR3aa: CSAHRSYEQYF; CDR3nt: TGCAGTGCTCACAGATCCTACGAGCAGTACTTC; abundance: many; d_gene: NA; j_gene: TRBJ2-7; v_gene: TRBV20-1
CDR3aa: CARSQVWGTSQTQYF; CDR3nt: TGTGCCAGGAGCCAAGTTTGGGGGACGTCGCAGACCCAGTACTTC; abundance: once; d_gene: NA; j_gene: TRBJ2-5; v_gene: TRBV4-2
CDR3aa: CASSSIGRGVIGYEQYF; CDR3nt: TGTGCCAGCAGCTCGATCGGGAGGGGCGTTATCGGGTACGAGCAGTACTTC; abundance: NA; d_gene: TRBD2; j_gene: TRBJ2-7; v_gene: TRBV7-9
CDR3aa: CASRPRDTSCEQYF; CDR3nt: TGTGCCAGCAGGCCCCGGGACACCTCCTGCGAGCAATATTTC; abundance: NA; d_gene: NA; j_gene: TRBJ2-7; v_gene: TRBV6-5
CDR3aa: CASSDFAGLAEVETDTQYF; CDR3nt: TGCGCCAGCAGTGATTTTGCGGGACTAGCGGAAGTTGAGACAGATACGCAGTATTTT; abundance: NA; d_gene: TRBD2; j_gene: TRBJ2-3; v_gene: TRBV10-1
CDR3aa: CASSLETGGRETQYF; CDR3nt: TGTGCCAGCAGCTTAGAAACGGGAGGACGAGAGACCCAGTATTTC; abundance: NA; d_gene: TRBD2; j_gene: TRBJ2-5; v_gene: TRBV11-3
CDR3aa: CASSQESRGDTQYF; CDR3nt: TGCGCCAGCAGCCAAGAAAGTAGGGGAGATACGCAGTATTTT; abundance: many; d_gene: NA; j_gene: TRBJ2-3; v_gene: TRBV4-3
CDR3aa: CTARGTSGRSYEQYF; CDR3nt: TGCACTGCTAGAGGTACTAGCGGGAGGTCTTACGAGCAGTACTTC; abundance: NA; d_gene: TRBD2; j_gene: TRBJ2-7; v_gene: TRBV20-1
CDR3aa: CGVRTGGERYF; CDR3nt: TGCGGCGTAAGGACAGGGGGCGAGCGGTACTTC; abundance: NA; d_gene: TRBD1; j_gene: TRBJ2-7; v_gene: TRBV29-1
CDR3aa: CSAPPRDRDTEAFF; CDR3nt: TGCAGTGCTCCTCCCCGGGACAGAGACACTGAAGCTTTCTTT; abundance: NA; d_gene: TRBD1; j_gene: TRBJ1-1; v_gene: TRBV20-1
CDR3aa: CASSFADSYKQYF; CDR3nt: TGTGCCAGCAGTTTCGCCGATAGCTACAAGCAGTATTTC; abundance: NA; d_gene: NA; j_gene: TRBJ2-7; v_gene: TRBV12-3/TRBV12-4
CDR3aa: CASRLEGASEAFF; CDR3nt: TGTGCCAGCCGCTTGGAGGGGGCCTCTGAAGCTTTCTTT; abundance: NA; d_gene: TRBD1; j_gene: TRBJ1-1; v_gene: TRBV5-4
CDR3aa: CASSKQGPNTEAFF; CDR3nt: TGTGCCAGCAGTAAACAGGGTCCCAACACTGAAGCTTTCTTT; abundance: many; d_gene: NA; j_gene: TRBJ1-1; v_gene: TRBV6-5
CDR3aa: CTIGPDMWNTEAFF; CDR3nt: TGTACCATCGGGCCGGACATGTGGAACACTGAAGCTTTCTTT; abundance: once; d_gene: NA; j_gene: TRBJ1-1; v_gene: TRBV10-3
CDR3aa: CSAVGGLTLGTQYF; CDR3nt: TGCAGTGCGGTAGGCGGACTAACTCTAGGTACGCAGTATTTT; abundance: NA; d_gene: NA; j_gene: TRBJ2-3; v_gene: TRBV20-1
CDR3aa: CRARDVVVVVCNEQFF; CDR3nt: TGCAGAGCTAGAGATGTTGTGGTAGTTGTATGCAATGAGCAGTTCTTC; abundance: once; d_gene: NA; j_gene: TRBJ2-1; v_gene: TRBV20-1
CDR3aa: CDTLDSEKLFF; CDR3nt: TGTGACACCTTGGACAGTGAAAAACTGTTTTTT; abundance: NA; d_gene: NA; j_gene: TRBJ1-4; v_gene: TRBV10-3
CDR3aa: CASSLAYSGNTIYF; CDR3nt: TGCGCCAGCAGCTTGGCTTACTCTGGAAACACCATATATTTT; abundance: many; d_gene: NA; j_gene: TRBJ1-3; v_gene: TRBV5-1
CDR3aa: CASRGQSHGYTF; CDR3nt: TGCGCTAGCCGGGGACAAAGCCATGGCTACACCTTC; abundance: NA; d_gene: NA; j_gene: TRBJ1-2; v_gene: TRBV4-1
CDR3aa: CSVARGTYERCF; CDR3nt: NA; abundance: NA; d_gene: NA; j_gene: TRBJ2-7; v_gene: TRBV29-1
CDR3aa: CRVHMEQGYEQYF; CDR3nt: TGCAGAGTCCATATGGAACAGGGCTACGAGCAGTACTTC; abundance: NA; d_gene: NA; j_gene: TRBJ2-7; v_gene: TRBV29-1